The 27 T cell receptor beta chains given below trace back to one sample, sequenced in a study of T cells in Graves' hyperthyroidism and ophthalmopathy. Amplification of TCR beta CDR3 regions was performed using RNA transcripts as template. First-round RT-PCR with HTBI primers amplified the TCR CDR3 region. TCRdb redid the calling of the multiplex PCR reads with MiXCR, one entry per CDR3 protein. The sample contains about 270,000 distinct CDR3 sequences, almost 25% of which appear only once. The sample comprised blood. These receptor sequences come from a woman between 40 and 55 years old with Graves' ophthalmopathy.

This clonotype was detected a few times. At one of its ends the junction is not consistent with the germline gene, which may arise from a read error. The CDR3 nucleotides read TGTGCCAGCAGTCGAGACAGGGCCGCTAGCTACAACTTC. Its protein is CASSRDRAASYNF. The V and J genes are TRBV6-1 and TRBJ1-2, with 7 bases identical to TRBD1. Germline V gives CDR1 MNHNS, CDR2 SASEGT. CDR3 length equals 13 residues.

This clonotype was counted many times. The gene calls are TRBV27 and TRBJ1-2, with a possible D match to TRBD1 (6 bases). The germline CDR1 and CDR2 sequences are MNHEY and SMNVEV (reference sequence). The CDR3 is 15 residues long. Trimming pared 7 bases from V and 4 bases from J, leaving 19 bases between. CDR3 sequence (DNA): TGTGCCAGCAAGTCCAGGGGAAGTGTAGGCTATGGCTACACCTTC. Protein: CASKSRGSVGYGYTF.

In this sample, this clonotype turned up many times. The chain uses TRBV27 and TRBJ2-4, with D possibly TRBD2 on 5 matching bases. The CDR3 is 11 residues long. Trimming stripped 6 bases from V and 10 bases from J, with 10 bases between. The germline V gene encodes CDR1 MNHEY and CDR2 SMNVEV (reference sequence). This chain's CDR3 is CASRLGGIQYF. In DNA form, the CDR3 reads TGTGCCAGCAGACTAGGAGGAATTCAGTACTTC.

At least ten counts were recorded for this clonotype. The rearrangement uses TRBV20-1 and TRBJ1-3; 8 bases match TRBD1. V trimming: 6 bases; J trimming: 0 bases; junction bases outside the gene matches: 4. The germline gives CDR1 DFQATT, CDR2 SNEGSKA (reference sequence). This CDR3 contains 14 residues. The CDR3 loop is CSATTGASGNTIYF. The CDR3 region has the DNA TGCAGTGCAACGACAGGGGCCTCTGGAAACACCATATATTTT.

This clonotype was detected many times. The chain has TRBV6-4 and TRBJ2-2; D gene ambiguous. The ends were cut back, 6 bases at V and 4 bases at J, with 12 bases in the middle. This CDR3 contains 14 residues. Germline V CDR1 and CDR2: MRHNA, SNTAGT. CDR3 amino acids: CASSAETSTGELFF. The CDR3 coding sequence is TGTGCCAGCAGCGCCGAAACGTCCACCGGGGAGCTGTTTTTT.

The chain combines TRBV6-2 or TRBV6-3 with TRBJ2-5; D uncertain. The V gene's germline CDR1 is MNHEY and CDR2 SVGEGT. The CDR3 has 9 amino acids. Between the trimmed V and J ends, which lost 10 bases and 5 bases, there was a span of 5 bases. The CDR3 DNA follows: TGTGCCACCCGGGAGACCCAGTACTTC. Protein sequence: CATRETQYF.

This clonotype has at least ten counts. This chain connects TRBV2 to TRBJ2-2, with 7 bases fitting TRBD1. The germline gives CDR1 SNHLY, CDR2 FYNNEI. CDR3 size: 17 residues. V dropped 6 bases and J dropped 0; count of bases not matched to a gene: 10. This CDR3 reads CASSPGTERANTGELFF. In DNA form, the CDR3 reads TGTGCCAGCAGCCCTGGGACAGAACGCGCGAACACCGGGGAGCTGTTTTTT.

CDR3 sequence: CASSQGFGGTYEQYF. The CDR3 bases are TGCGCCAGCAGCCAAGGGTTTGGCGGAACCTACGAGCAGTACTTC. This chain connects TRBV4-1 to TRBJ2-7; no definite D call. The CDR3 contains 15 residues. Trimming took off 1 base at V and 2 bases at J, with 12 bases between the two ends. Germline CDR1 and CDR2: MGHRA and YSYEKL.

At least ten counts were recorded for this clonotype. The J gene is TRBJ2-2, the V gene TRBV7-8; 9 bases are a match to TRBD2. With V trimmed by 11 bases and J by 4 bases, 5 bases remained unmatched. The CDR3 length is 13 residues. The germline CDR1 and CDR2 sequences are SGHVS and FQNEAQ. The DNA of the CDR3 is TGTGCCGCGGGGCGGGAGGGCACCGGGGAGCTGTTTTTT. Translated: CAAGREGTGELFF.

In its sample, this clonotype was seen a few times. The V call is TRBV28, the J call TRBJ2-7; TRBD1 aligns across 12 bases. V was pared by 10 bases and J by 2 bases, with 6 bases of the junction left unmatched. The V gene's germline CDR1 is MDHEN and CDR2 SYDVKM. The CDR3 runs to 14 residues. The CDR3 reads CATAGQGATYEQYF. In nucleotides, the CDR3 is TGTGCCACCGCGGGACAGGGGGCGACCTACGAGCAGTACTTC.

This clonotype was recorded many times. The CDR3 DNA follows: TGTGCCAGCAGACCGAACGGGAAGGGCGAGCAGTACTTC. It codes for CASRPNGKGEQYF. The chain is built from TRBV2 and TRBJ2-7; D may be TRBD2 (5 bases). V was clipped by 6 bases and J by 6 bases, with 15 bases between them. There are 13 residues in the CDR3. CDR1 SNHLY and CDR2 FYNNEI come from the germline V gene.

Concerning this clonotype: Germline is not matched at one junction end, which may reflect a read error. V gene TRBV5-1 combines with J gene TRBJ1-1; possibly TRBD1 for D (6 bases). The CDR3 length is 16 residues. The germline V gene has CDR1 SGHRS and CDR2 YFSETQ. CDR3 sequence: CASSPRTASMNTEAYF. The CDR3 nucleotides are TGCGCCAGCAGCCCACGGACAGCCAGCATGAACACTGAAGCTTACTTT.

V and J are TRBV6-1 and TRBJ1-5; TRBD1 agrees at 7 bases. Germline loops: CDR1 MNHNS, CDR2 SASEGT. The CDR3 is made up of 16 amino acids. Trimming cost V 6 bases and J 4 bases; bases outside gene matches: 12. CDR3 residues: CASSLANRGGNQPQHF. CDR3 DNA sequence: TGTGCCAGCAGCTTGGCGAACAGGGGCGGGAATCAGCCCCAGCATTTT.

This clonotype turned up a few times. One end of the junction varies from germline; a read error may be responsible. The rearrangement joins TRBV20-1 to TRBJ2-4; perhaps TRBD2 as D (7 bases). The CDR3 extends over 14 amino acids. CDR1 is DFQATT and CDR2 is SNEGSKA in the germline V gene (reference sequence). The CDR3 loop reads CSARVTAGANVQYF. The DNA of the CDR3 is TGCAGTGCTCGAGTAACGGCGGGGGCAAACGTTCAGTACTTC.

This clonotype came up many times. The V and J genes are TRBV28 and TRBJ1-2; D perhaps matches TRBD1 (6 bases). Deletions cut 5 bases from V and 0 bases from J, with 16 bases between. The CDR3 has 16 residues. Germline loops: CDR1 MDHEN, CDR2 SYDVKM. CDR3 nucleotides: TGTGCCAGCAGTACCCCCGGGACAAAATCTAACTATGGCTACACCTTC. Translating it yields CASSTPGTKSNYGYTF.

The sample holds a few counts of this clonotype. The chain carries TRBV12-3 or TRBV12-4 and TRBJ2-5; 10 positions agree with TRBD2. V lost 6 bases and J lost 3; bases outside the gene matches: 4. The CDR3 contains 14 residues. The CDR3, as DNA: TGTGCCAGCAGAACTAGCGGGGCCAAAGAGACCCAGTACTTC. Encoded protein: CASRTSGAKETQYF.

V usage is TRBV27 and J usage is TRBJ2-7; D gene unclear. Germline V CDR1 and CDR2: MNHEY, SMNVEV (reference sequence). Trimming removed 3 bases from V and 4 bases from J, with 16 bases in between. This CDR3 is built from 15 residues. The CDR3 region is CASSFDGGFGYEQYF. Here the CDR3 DNA reads TGTGCCAGCAGTTTTGACGGCGGATTTGGGTACGAGCAGTACTTC.

This clonotype was observed many times. The rearrangement links TRBV2 to TRBJ1-1, with TRBD1 matching 7 bases. The CDR3 length is 13 residues. Germline CDR1 is SNHLY and CDR2 is FYNNEI. With 8 bases clipped from V and 1 base from J, the junction kept 4 bases outside the gene matches. CDR3 amino acids: CASVYRGNTEAFF. As DNA, the CDR3 is TGTGCCAGCGTATACAGGGGGAACACTGAAGCTTTCTTT.

This clonotype was found many times. The gene calls are TRBV11-2 and TRBJ2-5; tentative D call: TRBD2 (5 bases). Germline V CDR1 and CDR2: SGHAT, FQNNGV. The CDR3 has 14 residues. The ends were cut back, 2 bases at V and 2 bases at J, with 9 bases in the middle. CDR3 DNA sequence: TGTGCCAGCAGCTTAACGGGAAAACAAGAGACCCAGTACTTC. Its protein product is CASSLTGKQETQYF. The full variable domain, rest sourced from reference TRBV11-2 and TRBJ2-5, is EAGVAQSPRYKIIEKRQSVAFWCNPISGHATLYWYQQILGQGPKLLIQFQNNGVVDDSQLPKDRFSAERLKGVDSTLKIQPAKLEDSAVYLCASSLTGKQETQYFGPGTRLLVL.

This clonotype came up many times. V is TRBV4-1 and J is TRBJ1-3, with 8 bases that match TRBD1. V was clipped by 1 base and J by 3 bases; unmatched bases: 2. Germline V gene lookup returns CDR1 MGHRA and CDR2 YSYEKL. The CDR3 loop spans 15 amino acids. The CDR3, as DNA: TGCGCCAGCAGCCAAGGCAGGGGGCTTGGAAACACCATATATTTT. It encodes CASSQGRGLGNTIYF.

This clonotype was counted many times. The V call is TRBV7-6, the J call TRBJ2-5; D is undetermined. The CDR3 consists of 15 residues. Trimming shortened V by 6 bases and J by 1 base, and 15 bases separated the two germline ends. Germline-derived CDR1 and CDR2 are SGHVS and FNYEAQ. The CDR3 DNA sequence: TGTGCCAGCAGTTTCCGGACGGACCTCCAAGAGACCCAGTACTTC. Protein sequence: CASSFRTDLQETQYF.

This clonotype was counted many times. The genes are TRBV4-2 and TRBJ1-5, with no clear D. Germline lookup yields CDR1 LGHNA and CDR2 YNFKEQ. V was shortened by 0 bases and J by 4 bases, with 10 bases between the two germline ends. The CDR3 runs to 15 residues. The CDR3 region has the DNA TGTGCCAGCAGCCAAGATTGGCAGATTAATCAGCCCCAGCATTTT. It translates to CASSQDWQINQPQHF.

This clonotype was detected many times. The rearrangement joins TRBV6-5 to TRBJ2-4, with D possibly TRBD2 on 6 matching bases. This CDR3 region has 15 residues. Germline assignment: CDR1 MNHEY and CDR2 SVGAGI. Trimming left V 7 bases short and J 2 bases short, with 15 bases between. The CDR3 region is CASNGGLDSKNIQYF. DNA for the CDR3: TGTGCCAGCAACGGAGGGCTAGATTCCAAAAACATTCAGTACTTC.

This clonotype was observed at least ten times. The V call is TRBV27, the J call TRBJ1-1, with D unclear. V was trimmed by 4 bases and J by 2 bases, leaving 5 bases between them. The CDR3 is made up of 12 amino acids. CDR1 and CDR2 from the germline V gene are MNHEY and SMNVEV (reference sequence). The CDR3 DNA is TGTGCCAGCAGTTCGATTAACACTGAAGCTTTCTTT. Translated: CASSSINTEAFF.

The chain uses TRBV7-3 and TRBJ2-5, with TRBD1 matching 11 bases. The CDR3 totals 15 residues. With V trimmed by 6 bases and J by 3 bases, 6 bases remained unmatched. The germline V gene encodes CDR1 SGHTA and CDR2 FQGTGA. The CDR3 DNA reads TGTGCCAGCAGTCCTGGACAGGGGGCGAAAGAGACCCAGTACTTC. This codes for CASSPGQGAKETQYF. Drawing the rest from reference TRBV7-3 and TRBJ2-5, the complete variable domain is GAGVSQTPSNKVTEKGKYVELRCDPISGHTALYWYRQSLGQGPEFLIYFQGTGAADDSGLPNDRFFAVRPEGSVSTLKIQRTERGDSAVYLCASSPGQGAKETQYFGPGTRLLVL.

The chain joins TRBV29-1 to TRBJ2-5; TRBD1 might be the D (6 bases). Trimming stripped 7 bases from V and 5 bases from J, with 14 bases between. This CDR3 is 12 amino acids long. Germline CDR1 is SQVTM and CDR2 is ANQGSEA. The CDR3 protein is CSGTRGGETQYF. CDR3 bases: TGCAGCGGGACCAGGGGCGGGGAGACCCAGTACTTC. The whole variable domain, remainder taken from reference TRBV29-1 and TRBJ2-5, is SAVISQKPSRDICQRGTSLTIQCQVDSQVTMMFWYRQQPGQSLTLIATANQGSEATYESGFVIDKFPISRPNLTFSTLTVSNMSPEDSSIYLCSGTRGGETQYFGPGTRLLVL.

This clonotype was seen ten or more times. For the CDR3, the DNA is TGCGCCAGCGGACAGGGGAACACTGAAGCTTTCTTT. It specifies CASGQGNTEAFF. The V and J genes are TRBV5-1 and TRBJ1-1, with 8 bases aligning to TRBD1. The CDR3 is 12 residues long. After removal of 7 bases from V and 1 base from J, the junction contained 0 bases not matched to a gene. The germline CDR1 and CDR2 sequences are SGHRS and YFSETQ. The whole variable domain, filled in from reference TRBV5-1 and TRBJ1-1, reads KAGVTQTPRYLIKTRGQQVTLSCSPISGHRSVSWYQQTPGQGLQFLFEYFSETQRNKGNFPGRFSGRQFSNSRSEMNVSTLELGDSALYLCASGQGNTEAFFGQGTRLTVV.